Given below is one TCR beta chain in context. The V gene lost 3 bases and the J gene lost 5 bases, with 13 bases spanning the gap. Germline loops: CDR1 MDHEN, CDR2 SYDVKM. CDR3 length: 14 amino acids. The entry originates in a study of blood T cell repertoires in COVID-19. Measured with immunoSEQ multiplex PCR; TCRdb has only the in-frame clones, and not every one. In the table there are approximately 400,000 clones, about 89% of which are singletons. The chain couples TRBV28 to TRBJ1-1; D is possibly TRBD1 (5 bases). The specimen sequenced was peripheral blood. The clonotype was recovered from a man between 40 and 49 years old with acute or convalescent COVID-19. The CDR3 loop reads CASSLVPGRTEAFF. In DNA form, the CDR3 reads TGTGCCAGCAGTTTGGTACCAGGGCGGACTGAAGCTTTCTTT.